Following are 15 T cell receptor beta chains from one sample sequenced in a study of type 1 regulatory T cells. Study-level results: Tr1 cells had a more restricted TCR repertoire than non-Tr1 cells.

TCRdb re-analysed the reads in MiXCR, keeping a single row per CDR3 protein. Among about 69,000 distinct CDR3 sequences listed, roughly 20% were seen once. No antigen has been identified for these receptors. Sequencing was carried out using cultured type 1 regulatory T (Tr1) cells, either the whole culture or a sorted fraction (not recorded which). Receptor source: a human donor in good health.

There are a few counts of this clonotype. The rearrangement joins TRBV18 to TRBJ1-2, with 9 bases aligning to TRBD1. V lost 3 bases to trimming and J lost 6 bases; unmatched junction nucleotides: 2. The germline gives CDR1 KGHSH, CDR2 LQKENI. The CDR3 has 13 residues. CDR3: CASSPRTGDGYTF. CDR3 bases: TGTGCCAGCTCACCTCGGACAGGGGATGGCTACACCTTC.

Concerning this clonotype: The junction and the germline gene differ at one end; a read error may be behind it. The rearrangement links TRBV5-4 to TRBJ1-2; TRBD1 agrees at 8 bases. Germline V CDR1 and CDR2: SGHNT, YYREEE (reference sequence). The CDR3 loop spans 16 amino acids. The CDR3 nucleotides read TGCGCCAGCAGCCCGGGACAGGCTTTTTTCCTGAATGGCTACACCTTC. Amino acid sequence: CASSPGQAFFLNGYTF.

The V call is TRBV20-1, the J call TRBJ2-5; D gene ambiguous. Germline V gives CDR1 DFQATT, CDR2 SNEGSKA (reference sequence). Trimming took 5 bases from V and 5 from J, leaving 9 bases between them. This CDR3 contains 11 residues. In DNA form, the CDR3 reads TGCAGTGCTGATTACTGGGAGACCCAGTACTTC. This encodes CSADYWETQYF.

This clonotype has just a few counts. The chain couples TRBV6-2 or TRBV6-3 to TRBJ1-1; the match to TRBD1 covers 7 bases. The CDR3 is 14 residues long. CDR1 and CDR2 from the germline V gene are MNHEY and SVGEGT. J lost 5 bases, V lost 4 bases, and 7 bases had no gene match. The CDR3 here is CASSSLDRETEAFF. Written as DNA, the CDR3 is TGTGCCAGCAGTTCCCTTGACAGGGAGACTGAAGCTTTCTTT.

This clonotype was seen a handful of times. The chain carries TRBV5-1 and TRBJ1-4; weak D call: TRBD1 (6 bases). V lost 0 bases and J 6 bases, leaving 12 bases between the germline ends. Per the germline V gene, CDR1 is SGHRS and CDR2 is YFSETQ. This CDR3 has 15 residues. In DNA, the CDR3 is TGCGCCAGCAGCTTGGAGGGGCAGGGGCATGAAAAACTGTTTTTT. Protein sequence: CASSLEGQGHEKLFF.

This clonotype was observed a handful of times. This rearrangement joins TRBV20-1 to TRBJ1-5; 12 positions agree with TRBD1. V was pared by 0 bases and J by 6 bases, with 9 bases of the junction left unmatched. The CDR3 extends over 17 amino acids. The germline CDR1 and CDR2 sequences are DFQATT and SNEGSKA (reference sequence). The CDR3 here is CSARDLRDRGPRQPQHF. CDR3 nucleotide sequence: TGCAGTGCTAGAGATCTTAGGGACAGGGGGCCTCGTCAGCCCCAGCATTTT.

The chain is built from TRBV5-1 and TRBJ1-4; 8 nucleotides agree with TRBD1. Germline V gene lookup returns CDR1 SGHRS and CDR2 YFSETQ. With 5 bases clipped from V and 6 bases from J, the junction kept 9 bases outside the gene matches. The CDR3 totals 15 residues. Written as DNA, the CDR3 is TGCGCCAGCAGGTGGACGGGACAGGTTGATGAAAAACTGTTTTTT. It yields the protein CASRWTGQVDEKLFF.

J is TRBJ2-5 and V is TRBV5-1; 8 bases agree with TRBD1. Trimming cost V 8 bases and J 5 bases; bases outside gene matches: 5. CDR3 size: 12 residues. Germline CDR1 and CDR2: SGHRS and YFSETQ. The CDR3 here is CASAGGAETQYF. The CDR3 DNA follows: TGCGCCAGTGCAGGGGGCGCGGAGACCCAGTACTTC.

In its sample, this clonotype was seen a few times. The genes are TRBV5-1 and TRBJ2-7; possibly TRBD1 for D (5 bases). Germline CDR1 and CDR2: SGHRS and YFSETQ. V shed 0 bases and J shed 3 bases, with 7 bases lying between them. The CDR3 extends over 13 amino acids. CDR3 bases: TGCGCCAGCAGCTTGGCGGACAACTACGAGCAGTACTTC. Amino acids: CASSLADNYEQYF.

This clonotype was seen a few times. V is TRBV20-1 and J is TRBJ2-3; D may be TRBD2 (5 bases). Germline V gene sequence: CDR1 DFQATT, CDR2 SNEGSKA (reference sequence). V was shortened by 1 base and J by 0 bases, with 11 bases between the two germline ends. The CDR3 contains 15 residues. CDR3 amino acids: CSARVVASSTDTQYF. For the CDR3, the DNA is TGCAGTGCTAGAGTAGTTGCTAGCAGCACAGATACGCAGTATTTT.

This clonotype was counted between two and nine times. The chain carries TRBV29-1 and TRBJ2-7; TRBD1 matches 11 bases. Germline V lookup: CDR1 SQVTM, CDR2 ANQGSEA. This CDR3 region has 13 residues. V lost 7 bases and J lost 4; bases outside the gene matches: 6. CDR3 amino acids: CSATGTGGYEQYF. For the CDR3, the DNA is TGCAGCGCGACCGGGACAGGGGGTTACGAGCAGTACTTC.

A few counts support this clonotype. The chain couples TRBV7-8 to TRBJ2-7; 8 bases are a match to TRBD2. The ends lost 5 bases at V and 2 bases at J; junction bases unmatched: 8. This CDR3 is built from 15 residues. CDR1 SGHVS and CDR2 FQNEAQ come from the germline V gene. The CDR3 bases are TGTGCCAGCAGCCCCCGCACTAGCGGCGCCTACGAGCAGTACTTC. Amino acids: CASSPRTSGAYEQYF.

This clonotype was seen more than once but under ten times. Written as DNA, the CDR3 is TGTGCGGTGAGCGGGAGTATCTACGAGCAGTACTTC. It encodes CAVSGSIYEQYF. The chain has TRBV6-6 and TRBJ2-7, with 8 nucleotides matching TRBD2. The CDR3 length is 12 residues. Germline CDR1 MNHNY, CDR2 SVGAGI (reference sequence).

This clonotype has ten or more counts. The chain links TRBV5-1 to TRBJ2-3, with 11 nucleotides matching TRBD2. The V gene end was trimmed by 6 bases and the J gene end by 4 bases; junction bases not matched to a gene: 10. Germline V lookup: CDR1 SGHRS, CDR2 YFSETQ. This CDR3 is built from 16 residues. In DNA, the CDR3 is TGCGCCAGCACCCTCCTAGCGGGAGGATTCGCAGATACGCAGTATTTT. Protein: CASTLLAGGFADTQYF.

This clonotype was seen a handful of times. The V gene is TRBV20-1, the J gene TRBJ2-1; 8 bases align to TRBD1. The CDR3 runs 13 residues. Germline V gives CDR1 DFQATT, CDR2 SNEGSKA (reference sequence). V gave up 7 bases and J gave up 6 bases; unmatched junction bases: 8. CDR3 DNA: TGCAGTGTCGGCAGGGGGCTCAGCAATGAGCAGTTCTTC. Its protein product is CSVGRGLSNEQFF.